This T cell receptor beta chain was documented in a study of identical twins. Study-wide results and caveats: An excess of low generation probability was shown by twin-shared out-of-frame alpha sequences. Clonotypes of the beta chain that were abundant in cord blood carried fewer insertions (memory repertoires showed none).

Worth noting for this clonotype: Its antigen is unidentified.

V shed 1 base and J shed 5 bases, with 15 bases lying between them. CDR1 is SGHRS, CDR2 YFSETQ, per germline. The CDR3 covers 15 residues. TCRdb re-derived calls from the 5' RACE reads in MiXCR, one entry per CDR3 protein. The table lists approximately 500,000 distinct CDR3 sequences, 20% to 30% of them singletons. These data are also associated with another study on T cells expressing NK-cell markers. That source adds: Sequencing of TCR beta repertoires drew on sorted CD3+CD56+NKG2C+, CD3+CD56+NKG2C- and CD3+CD56-NKG2C+ T cells.

The chain links TRBV5-1 to TRBJ2-5; D possibly corresponds to TRBD2 (6 bases). This sequence originates from a woman aged 18-29 years in good health. The sample was CD4+ T cells sorted from blood. CDR3: CASSLNAGRVETQYF. The DNA for the CDR3 is TGCGCCAGCAGCTTGAACGCGGGACGGGTCGAGACCCAGTACTTC. The variable domain in full, completed from reference TRBV5-1 and TRBJ2-5, reads KAGVTQTPRYLIKTRGQQVTLSCSPISGHRSVSWYQQTPGQGLQFLFEYFSETQRNKGNFPGRFSGRQFSNSRSEMNVSTLELGDSALYLCASSLNAGRVETQYFGPGTRLLVL.